A single sample gave rise to the 4 T cell receptor beta chains below, sequenced in a study of blood T cell repertoires in COVID-19. Sequencing used immunoSEQ multiplex PCR; TCRdb keeps in-frame clones, though not all of them. The sample contains 390,000 or so clones, about 90% of which appear only once. Sequenced input: peripheral blood. The receptors here all came from a woman aged 25 to 39 with COVID-19, enrolled during active disease.

This sequence joins TRBV9 and TRBJ2-5, with D tentatively TRBD2 (5 bases). The CDR3 is 13 amino acids. V was shortened by 3 bases and J by 5 bases, with 11 bases between the two germline ends. The germline CDR1 and CDR2 sequences are SGDLS and YYNGEE. The CDR3 region has the DNA TGTGCCAGCAGCGAAGGACCGGGGGAGACCCAGTACTTC. Translating it yields CASSEGPGETQYF.

The chain has TRBV19 and TRBJ1-2; TRBD1 matches at 7 bases. With 6 bases clipped from V and 3 bases from J, the junction kept 4 bases outside the gene matches. The length of the CDR3 is 13 residues. Germline CDR1 LNHDA, CDR2 SQIVND (reference sequence). In DNA, the CDR3 is TGTGCCAGTAGCCTGGGGACAGACTATGGCTACACCTTC. It translates to CASSLGTDYGYTF.

The chain recombines TRBV5-4 with TRBJ2-1; TRBD1 is a possible D gene (5 bases). This CDR3 has 16 residues. CDR1 and CDR2 (germline): SGHNT, YYREEE (reference sequence). V shed 0 bases and J shed 5 bases, with 15 bases lying between them. The CDR3 reads CASSLALRGAHNEQFF. DNA of the CDR3: TGTGCCAGCAGCTTGGCACTAAGGGGCGCCCACAATGAGCAGTTCTTC. The full variable domain, in which reference TRBV5-4 and TRBJ2-1 provide the parts outside the CDR3, is ETGVTQSPTHLIKTRGQQVTLRCSSQSGHNTVSWYQQALGQGPQFIFQYYREEENGRGNFPPRFSGLQFPNYSSELNVNALELDDSALYLCASSLALRGAHNEQFFGPGTRLTVL.

In nucleotides, the CDR3 is TGTGCCAGCAGGGCCCAATCGCCAGATACGCAGTATTTT. It translates to CASRAQSPDTQYF. The chain uses TRBV27 and TRBJ2-3, with unresolved D. CDR1 and CDR2 (germline): MNHEY, SMNVEV (reference sequence). Deletions cut 6 bases from V and 4 bases from J, with 11 bases between. CDR3 length: 13 amino acids.